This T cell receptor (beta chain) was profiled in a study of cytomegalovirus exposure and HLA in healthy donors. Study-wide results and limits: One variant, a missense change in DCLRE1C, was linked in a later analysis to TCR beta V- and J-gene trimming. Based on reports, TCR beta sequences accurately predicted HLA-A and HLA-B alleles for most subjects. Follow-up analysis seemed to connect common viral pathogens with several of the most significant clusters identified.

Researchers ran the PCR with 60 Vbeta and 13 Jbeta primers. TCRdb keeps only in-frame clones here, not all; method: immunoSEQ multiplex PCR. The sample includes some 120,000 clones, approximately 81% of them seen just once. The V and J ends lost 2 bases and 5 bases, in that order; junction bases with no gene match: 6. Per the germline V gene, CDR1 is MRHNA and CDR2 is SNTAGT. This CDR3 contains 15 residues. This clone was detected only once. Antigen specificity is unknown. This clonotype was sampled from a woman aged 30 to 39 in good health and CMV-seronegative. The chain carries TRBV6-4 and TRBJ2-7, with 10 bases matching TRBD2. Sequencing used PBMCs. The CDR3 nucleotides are TGTGCCAGCAGTGACCAACTAGCGGGACGTCACGAGCAGTACTTC. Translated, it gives CASSDQLAGRHEQYF.